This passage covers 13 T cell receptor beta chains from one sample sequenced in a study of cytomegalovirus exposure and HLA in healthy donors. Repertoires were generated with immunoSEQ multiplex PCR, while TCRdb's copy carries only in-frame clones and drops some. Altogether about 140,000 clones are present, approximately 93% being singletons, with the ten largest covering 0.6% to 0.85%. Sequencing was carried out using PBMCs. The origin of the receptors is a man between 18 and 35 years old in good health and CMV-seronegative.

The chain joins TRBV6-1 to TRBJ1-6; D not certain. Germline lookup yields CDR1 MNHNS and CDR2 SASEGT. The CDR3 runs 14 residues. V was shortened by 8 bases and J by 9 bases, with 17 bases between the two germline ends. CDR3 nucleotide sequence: TGTGCCAGCGGTCAGGAGGGAATGGGTTCACCCCTCCACTTT. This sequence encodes CASGQEGMGSPLHF.

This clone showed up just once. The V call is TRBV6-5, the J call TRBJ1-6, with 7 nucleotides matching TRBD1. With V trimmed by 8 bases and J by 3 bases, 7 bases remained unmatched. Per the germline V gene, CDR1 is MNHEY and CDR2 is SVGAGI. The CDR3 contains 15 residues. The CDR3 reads CASRQGVYYNSPLHF. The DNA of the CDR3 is TGTGCCAGCCGTCAGGGGGTCTACTATAATTCACCCCTCCACTTT.

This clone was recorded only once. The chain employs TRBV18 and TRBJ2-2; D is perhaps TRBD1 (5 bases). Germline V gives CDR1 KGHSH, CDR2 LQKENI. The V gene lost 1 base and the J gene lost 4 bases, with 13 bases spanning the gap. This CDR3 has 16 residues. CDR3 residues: CASSPRFQGPTGELFF. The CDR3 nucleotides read TGTGCCAGCTCACCACGGTTTCAGGGCCCCACCGGGGAGCTGTTTTTT. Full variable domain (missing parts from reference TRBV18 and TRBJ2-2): NAGVMQNPRHLVRRRGQEARLRCSPMKGHSHVYWYRQLPEEGLKFMVYLQKENIIDESGMPKERFSAEFPKEGPSILRIQQVVRGDSAAYFCASSPRFQGPTGELFFGEGSRLTVL.

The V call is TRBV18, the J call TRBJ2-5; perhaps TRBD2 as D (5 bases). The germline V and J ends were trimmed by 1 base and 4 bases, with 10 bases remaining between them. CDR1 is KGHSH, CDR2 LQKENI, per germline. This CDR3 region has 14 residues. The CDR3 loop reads CASSPQKRGETQYF. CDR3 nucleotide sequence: TGTGCCAGCTCACCACAAAAACGGGGAGAGACCCAGTACTTC.

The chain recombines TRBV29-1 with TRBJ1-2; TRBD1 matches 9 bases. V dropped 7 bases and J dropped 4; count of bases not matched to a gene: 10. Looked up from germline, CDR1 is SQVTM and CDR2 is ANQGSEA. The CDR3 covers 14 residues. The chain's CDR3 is CSARDRDNGYGYTF. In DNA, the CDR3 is TGCAGCGCCCGGGACAGGGATAATGGCTATGGCTACACCTTC.

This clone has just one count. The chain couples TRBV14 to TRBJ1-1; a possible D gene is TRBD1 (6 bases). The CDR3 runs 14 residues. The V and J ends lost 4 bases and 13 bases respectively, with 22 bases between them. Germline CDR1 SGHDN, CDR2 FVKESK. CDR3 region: CASSPHRVPLNGFF. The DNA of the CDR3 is TGTGCCAGCAGCCCGCACAGGGTCCCCCTGAATGGTTTCTTT.

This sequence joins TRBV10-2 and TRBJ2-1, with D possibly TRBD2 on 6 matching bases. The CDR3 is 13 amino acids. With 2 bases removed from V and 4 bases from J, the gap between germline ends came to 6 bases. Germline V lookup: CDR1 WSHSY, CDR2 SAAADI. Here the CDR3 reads CASSEREYNEQFF. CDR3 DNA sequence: TGCGCCAGCAGTGAGCGGGAGTACAATGAGCAGTTCTTC.

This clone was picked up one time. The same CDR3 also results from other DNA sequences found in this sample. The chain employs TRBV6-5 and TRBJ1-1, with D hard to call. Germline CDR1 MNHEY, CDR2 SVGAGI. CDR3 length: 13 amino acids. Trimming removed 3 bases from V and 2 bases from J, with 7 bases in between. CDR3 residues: CASSYSLNTEAFF. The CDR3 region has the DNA TGTGCCAGCAGTTATAGCCTAAACACTGAAGCTTTCTTT.

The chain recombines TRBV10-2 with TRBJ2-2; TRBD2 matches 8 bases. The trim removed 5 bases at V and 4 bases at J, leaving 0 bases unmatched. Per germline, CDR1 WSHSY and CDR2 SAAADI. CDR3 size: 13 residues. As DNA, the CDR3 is TGCGCCAGCAGTCTAGCGGGCACCGGGGAGCTGTTTTTT. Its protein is CASSLAGTGELFF.

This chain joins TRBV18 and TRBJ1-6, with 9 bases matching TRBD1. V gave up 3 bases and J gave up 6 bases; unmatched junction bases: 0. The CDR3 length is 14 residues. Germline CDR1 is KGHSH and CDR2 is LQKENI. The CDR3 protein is CASSPGQGNSPLHF. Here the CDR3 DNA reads TGTGCCAGCTCACCGGGACAGGGTAATTCACCCCTCCACTTT.

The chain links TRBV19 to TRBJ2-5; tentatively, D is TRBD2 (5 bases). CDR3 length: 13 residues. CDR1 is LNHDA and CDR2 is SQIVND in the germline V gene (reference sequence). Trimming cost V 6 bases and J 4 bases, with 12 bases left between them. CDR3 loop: CASRKGLAETQYF. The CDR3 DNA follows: TGTGCCAGTAGAAAAGGGCTAGCAGAGACCCAGTACTTC.

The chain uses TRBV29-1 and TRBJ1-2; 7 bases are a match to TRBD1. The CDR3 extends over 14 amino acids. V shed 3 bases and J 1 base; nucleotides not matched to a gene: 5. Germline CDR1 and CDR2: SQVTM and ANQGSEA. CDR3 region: CSVEGGQLNYGYTF. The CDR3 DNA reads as TGCAGCGTTGAGGGGGGACAGCTTAACTATGGCTACACCTTC.

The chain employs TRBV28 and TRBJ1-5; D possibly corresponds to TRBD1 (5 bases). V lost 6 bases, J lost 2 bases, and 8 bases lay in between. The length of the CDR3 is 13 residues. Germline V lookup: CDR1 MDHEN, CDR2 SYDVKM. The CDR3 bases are TGTGCCAGCAGGGGGGGTGGCAATCAGCCCCAGCATTTT. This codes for CASRGGGNQPQHF.